This is a list of T cell receptor beta chains from one sample in a study of blood T cell repertoires in COVID-19. Produced via immunoSEQ multiplex PCR; TCRdb's table is partial and in-frame only. The table lists about 300,000 clones, 70% to 90% of them singletons, with under 6.5% in the top ten. Input material: PBMCs or T cells enriched from blood (not recorded which). The receptor set was obtained from a woman in her twenties or thirties who had recovered from COVID-19. CDR3s include the opening cysteine and the closing phenylalanine or tryptophan. The D gene is left open where the match is weak. Clone size, where shown, is once, few, many, or a class for clones that have expanded.

>.|few|TRBJ2-2|TRBV2
TGTGCCGGCCACAACACCGGGGAGCTGTTTTTT
CAGHNTGELFF
>TRBD2|.|TRBJ2-1|TRBV19
TGTGCCAGTAGTTTAGCGGGGGGGGAACGCAATGAGCAGTTCTTC
CASSLAGGERNEQFF
>TRBD1|.|TRBJ1-2|TRBV9
TGTGCCAGCAGCCCCGGGACAGGATTGAATGGCTACACCTTC
CASSPGTGLNGYTF
>.|.|TRBJ1-6|TRBV25-1
TGTGCCAGCAGTGACGGACTCTATAATTCACCCCTCCACTTT
CASSDGLYNSPLHF
>.|few|TRBJ1-1|TRBV10-3
TGTGCCATCAGTGACGGGATCGCGAACACTGAAGCTTTCTTT
CAISDGIANTEAFF
>TRBD1|.|TRBJ1-2|TRBV10-3
TGTGCCATCAGTGTTAGGACAGGGGTCTATGGCTACACCTTC
CAISVRTGVYGYTF
>TRBD1|.|TRBJ2-6|TRBV7-3
TGTGCCAGCAGCTTAAGGGACAGGGGGACTGGGGCCAACGTCCTGACTTTC
CASSLRDRGTGANVLTF
>TRBD1|.|TRBJ1-4|TRBV9
TGTGCCAGCAGCGTAGGGTGGTCGAGAGGACAGGGAAATGAAAAACTGTTTTTT
CASSVGWSRGQGNEKLFF
>.|.|TRBJ2-2|TRBV30
TGTGCCTGGAGTGTAGGGACACTCACCGGGGAGCTGTTTTTT
CAWSVGTLTGELFF
>TRBD1|.|TRBJ1-1|TRBV5-6
TGTGCCAGCAGCTTTGGGACAGTGAACACTGAAGCTTTCTTT
CASSFGTVNTEAFF
>.|once|TRBJ1-5|TRBV13
TGTGCCAGCAGCAGGGACTCACAGCCCGTTCAGCCCCAGCATTTT
CASSRDSQPVQPQHF
>.|.|TRBJ1-1|TRBV27
TGTGCCAGCAGTTTCAGGTCGTCAAACACTGAAGCTTTCTTT
CASSFRSSNTEAFF
>TRBD1|once|TRBJ1-2|TRBV7-8
TGTGCCAGCAGCTTTGGACAGGGGGTTGACTATGGCTACACCTTC
CASSFGQGVDYGYTF
>.|.|TRBJ1-5|TRBV10-3
TGTGCCATCAGTGGGTCGGGGGCGGATCAGCCCCAGCATTTT
CAISGSGADQPQHF
>.|.|TRBJ1-2|TRBV4-3
TGCGCCAGCAGCCAAGTCTTAGGGGAACATGGCTACACCTTC
CASSQVLGEHGYTF
>.|.|TRBJ1-3|TRBV28
TGTGCCAGCAGTGGCTCTCTGGCACACTCTGGAAACACCATATATTTT
CASSGSLAHSGNTIYF
>.|.|TRBJ2-3|TRBV11-3
TGTGCCAGCAGCTTACGGGGGTCAGATACGCAGTATTTT
CASSLRGSDTQYF
>.|.|TRBJ1-1|TRBV9
TGTGCCAGCAGCCCCAGACAGGATACTGAAGCTTTCTTT
CASSPRQDTEAFF
>.|.|TRBJ1-1|TRBV2
TGTGCCAGCAGCGGGGGGACGTTGAACACTGAAGCTTTCTTT
CASSGGTLNTEAFF
>TRBD1|.|TRBJ1-2|TRBV9
TGTGCCAGCAGCGGCGCTACAGGGGCTAGAACCTTC
CASSGATGARTF
>.|.|TRBJ2-3|TRBV7-9
TGTGCCAGCAGACCACCAGGGGGGCCGGCAGATACGCAGTATTTT
CASRPPGGPADTQYF
>.|.|TRBJ1-5|TRBV20-1
TGCAGTGCTAGTAAGACAGTTAATCAGCCCCAGCATTTT
CSASKTVNQPQHF
>.|.|TRBJ1-4|TRBV6-6
TGTGCCAGCAGCTCCCGGGGGACTCTTGGAAGGTCGACTAATGAAAAACTGTTTTTT
CASSSRGTLGRSTNEKLFF
>.|.|TRBJ1-1|TRBV6-1
TGTGCCAGCAGTGATCGAGCCCAGGAGAACACTGAAGCTTTCTTT
CASSDRAQENTEAFF
>.|.|TRBJ1-2|TRBV4-1
TGCGCCAGCAGCTCGACGACAAGTTATGGCTACACCTTC
CASSSTTSYGYTF
>TRBD1|.|TRBJ2-5|TRBV9
TGTGCCAGCAGCTTTCGGACAGGGGAGGAGACCCAGTACTTC
CASSFRTGEETQYF
>TRBD1|few|TRBJ1-2|TRBV2
TGTGCCAGCAGTGGGGACAGGGGAACTAACTATGGCTACACCTTC
CASSGDRGTNYGYTF
>.|.|TRBJ1-1|TRBV6-1
TGTGCCAGCAGTGAGGTTTGGGGGAGGTCTGAAGCTTTCTTT
CASSEVWGRSEAFF